Detailed here is one T cell receptor (beta chain). As yet, its antigen is unknown. Anti-CD3/anti-CD28 beads served as a nonspecific positive control stimulus. Sorting of responding CD4+ T cells relied on upregulated CD40 ligand together with CD69. The data were obtained in a study of persistence of HIV-infected CD4 T cells. In the study overall: Median time on suppressive ART was over seven years.

The immunoSEQ assay was version 4, run in survey mode. Profiled with immunoSEQ multiplex PCR; TCRdb holds only in-frame clones, not every one. The sample records about 40,000 clones, about 91% being singletons. Trimming took off 6 bases at V and 1 base at J, with 12 bases between the two ends. The germline V gene encodes CDR1 LNHNV and CDR2 YYDKDF (reference sequence). The CDR3 has 14 residues. This sequence was found in an adult man with HIV who was CMV-seropositive. The material sequenced was CD4+ T cells sorted from PBMCs after roughly 19-hour stimulation, taken from a patient who received antiretroviral therapy. The chain links TRBV15 to TRBJ1-1, with D possibly matching TRBD1 (5 bases). The CDR3 DNA reads as TGTGCCACCAGGGGGGATTCGAGGAACACTGAAGCTTTCTTT. This sequence encodes CATRGDSRNTEAFF.